The clone carrying this T cell receptor beta chain has ten or more counts. The CDR3 sequence is 17 residues long. Trimming took 6 bases from V and 0 from J; bases not matched to a gene: 12. Germline V gene data show CDR1 as SGHAT and CDR2 as FQNNGV. CDR3 regions were amplified by Arm-PCR using iRepertoire HTBI primers to build TCR beta libraries. TCRdb used MiXCR to reprocess the multiplex PCR reads, holding one entry per CDR3 protein. The sample consists of 540,000 or so distinct CDR3 sequences, 13% of them appearing once. Regarding time point: newly diagnosed GD, antithyroid drugs for less than 3 months. PBMC-derived RNA was used for the TCR library. Diagnoses of Graves' disease were made by American Thyroid Association guidelines. The authors drew patients from an endocrinology department in Xi'an, China. This sample was taken from a study of regulatory T cells in long-lasting Graves disease. These data were also reused for a study on T cells in Graves' hyperthyroidism and ophthalmopathy. In that study: The HTBI primer set served for first-round RT-PCR of the TCR CDR3. Ophthalmopathy, as predicted by the model, came a median 6.5 months after the prediction.

The sample here was peripheral blood mononuclear cells (PBMCs), taken at new diagnosis, from a patient treated with antithyroid drugs. The J gene is TRBJ2-7, the V gene TRBV11-2, with TRBD1 matching 9 bases. The sequence derives from a young man with Graves disease. The CDR3 region is CASSQPSGTGSSYEQYF. CDR3 nucleotide sequence: TGTGCCAGCAGTCAACCCAGCGGGACAGGGAGCTCCTACGAGCAGTACTTC.